A single sample is the source of the 23 T cell receptor beta chains below, sequenced in a study of chemoradiotherapy in HPV16-positive cancers. Profiled with immunoSEQ multiplex PCR; TCRdb holds only in-frame clones, not every one. Counted here are 20,000 to 25,000 clones, roughly 95% occurring once; the ten biggest clones make up 2.7%. The sample was acquired from a patient who underwent chemoradiotherapy. These receptors all come from a human donor with HPV-associated anogenital cancer.

This rearrangement joins TRBV6-1 to TRBJ1-6; a weak D match, TRBD1 (6 bases). Deletions cut 6 bases from V and 0 bases from J, with 6 bases between. This CDR3 has 14 residues. Germline CDR1 and CDR2: MNHNS and SASEGT. The CDR3 DNA reads as TGTGCCAGCAGGGACAGCTCCTATAATTCACCCCTCCACTTT. Residues: CASRDSSYNSPLHF.

The chain carries TRBV5-1 and TRBJ1-5; a possible D gene is TRBD1 (5 bases). This CDR3 region has 16 residues. Deletions cut 0 bases from V and 7 bases from J, with 17 bases between. The germline gives CDR1 SGHRS, CDR2 YFSETQ. The CDR3 sequence: CASSLELSGSGQPQHF. CDR3 DNA: TGCGCCAGCAGCTTGGAGCTGTCAGGGAGCGGGCAGCCCCAGCATTTT.

The chain is built from TRBV5-4 and TRBJ1-2; D is unclear. In germline, CDR1 is SGHNT, CDR2 YYREEE (reference sequence). There are 13 residues in the CDR3. Trimming stripped 4 bases from V and 5 bases from J, with 12 bases between. The CDR3 reads CASSAPLAYGYTF. The DNA for the CDR3 is TGTGCCAGCAGCGCCCCCCTGGCTTATGGCTACACCTTC.

This sequence joins TRBV7-2 and TRBJ1-5; TRBD1 aligns across 7 bases. Germline loops: CDR1 SGHTA, CDR2 FQGNSA. The junction had 4 bases not matched to a gene; V was cut back by 2 bases and J by 3 bases. The CDR3 is made up of 15 amino acids. CDR3 nucleotides: TGTGCCAGCAGCTTACAGGGGGGGCCCAATCAGCCCCAGCATTTT. It encodes CASSLQGGPNQPQHF. Full variable domain (outside the CDR3, taken from reference TRBV7-2 and TRBJ1-5): GAGVSQSPSNKVTEKGKDVELRCDPISGHTALYWYRQSLGQGLEFLIYFQGNSAPDKSGLPSDRFSAERTGGSVSTLTIQRTQQEDSAVYLCASSLQGGPNQPQHFGDGTRLSIL.

J is TRBJ1-1 and V is TRBV12-5; D may be TRBD1 (5 bases). CDR1 and CDR2 (germline): LGHNT, FRNRAP. Deletions cut 0 bases from V and 0 bases from J, with 11 bases between. The CDR3 loop spans 16 amino acids. CDR3 protein: CASGLVLGQMNTEAFF. DNA of the CDR3: TGTGCTAGTGGTTTGGTACTAGGACAAATGAACACTGAAGCTTTCTTT.

DNA for the CDR3: TGTGCCAGCAGCGGAACGGGACTAGCGGGGGACAATGAGCAGTTCTTC. Its protein is CASSGTGLAGDNEQFF. This chain links TRBV7-8 with TRBJ2-1; 14 bases agree with TRBD2. The CDR3 sequence is 16 residues long. Germline V gene lookup returns CDR1 SGHVS and CDR2 FQNEAQ. V lost 5 bases and J lost 5; bases outside the gene matches: 5.

The chain links TRBV28 to TRBJ1-5; 7 nucleotides line up with TRBD1. Germline V gene data show CDR1 as MDHEN and CDR2 as SYDVKM. J was trimmed by 0 bases and V by 3 bases; bases with no gene match: 5. The CDR3 is made up of 16 amino acids. In nucleotides, the CDR3 is TGTGCCAGCAGTTTTCCCGACAGGGTTAGCAATCAGCCCCAGCATTTT. Translating it yields CASSFPDRVSNQPQHF.

CDR3 DNA sequence: TGTGCCAGCAGGGGTGGCCTAACCTCCTACGAGCAGTACTTC. It encodes CASRGGLTSYEQYF. V is TRBV5-4 and J is TRBJ2-7; unclear D gene. The CDR3 extends over 14 amino acids. Germline lookup yields CDR1 SGHNT and CDR2 YYREEE (reference sequence). Trimming stripped 5 bases from V and 0 bases from J, with 12 bases between.

The chain has TRBV11-1 and TRBJ1-1; D is unresolved. The CDR3 is made up of 13 amino acids. V was pared by 4 bases and J by 0 bases, with 6 bases between. Per germline, CDR1 SGHAT and CDR2 FQDESV (reference sequence). This CDR3 is CASSSVMNTEAFF. The CDR3 DNA reads as TGTGCCAGCAGCTCAGTGATGAACACTGAAGCTTTCTTT.

The rearrangement links TRBV7-2 to TRBJ1-3; D ambiguous. This CDR3 has 15 amino acids. V was cut by 5 bases and J by 3 bases, with 14 bases left in between. Germline V gene sequence: CDR1 SGHTA, CDR2 FQGNSA. The CDR3 nucleotides read TGTGCCAGCAGCCCCGGTGGAGGAGGTGGAAACACCATATATTTT. As protein: CASSPGGGGGNTIYF.

The chain joins TRBV19 to TRBJ2-5, with TRBD1 matching over 9 bases. The CDR3 contains 17 residues. V lost 0 bases and J lost 4; bases outside the gene matches: 9. Looked up from germline, CDR1 is LNHDA and CDR2 is SQIVND (reference sequence). The CDR3 region has the DNA TGTGCCAGTAGTATAGATCCGGTGGGGACAGGGCGAGAGACCCAGTACTTC. Translation: CASSIDPVGTGRETQYF.

This chain uses TRBV30 with TRBJ2-5; TRBD1 might be the D (5 bases). Looked up from germline, CDR1 is GTSNPN and CDR2 is SVGIG (reference sequence). Trimming left V 1 base short and J 9 bases short, with 12 bases between. The CDR3 length is 12 residues. The CDR3 sequence is CAWSAPEGAQYF. The CDR3 DNA sequence: TGTGCCTGGAGTGCCCCGGAAGGGGCCCAGTACTTC. Variable domain in full (rest from reference TRBV30 and TRBJ2-5): SQTIHQWPATLVQPVGSPLSLECTVEGTSNPNLYWYRQAAGRGLQLLFYSVGIGQISSEVPQNLSASRPQDRQFILSSKKLLLSDSGFYLCAWSAPEGAQYFGPGTRLLVL.

J is TRBJ2-5 and V is TRBV5-1, with 13 bases lining up with TRBD2. The CDR3 totals 16 residues. V shed 4 bases, J shed 5 bases, and the junction held 8 bases outside the gene matches. Germline V lookup: CDR1 SGHRS, CDR2 YFSETQ. CDR3 nucleotides: TGCGCCAGCAGCCTTACTAGCGGGGGGGCCTTGGAGACCCAGTACTTC. It specifies CASSLTSGGALETQYF.

This clone has just one count. V is TRBV2 and J is TRBJ1-2; the D is unclear. Germline lookup yields CDR1 SNHLY and CDR2 FYNNEI. This CDR3 comprises 13 residues. Trimming cost V 3 bases and J 1 base, with 6 bases left between them. CDR3 amino acids: CASSDHGNYGYTF. The CDR3, as DNA: TGTGCCAGCAGTGACCACGGTAACTATGGCTACACCTTC.

V gene TRBV7-8 combines with J gene TRBJ1-3; the match to TRBD1 covers 7 bases. Germline V lookup: CDR1 SGHVS, CDR2 FQNEAQ. V lost 4 bases, J lost 2 bases, and 5 bases stayed unmatched. The CDR3 extends over 15 amino acids. The CDR3 nucleotides read TGTGCCAGCAGCTCATACGACAGGGCTGGAAACACCATATATTTT. It is translated as CASSSYDRAGNTIYF.

This clone was seen only once. The V and J genes are TRBV2 and TRBJ2-7; unclear D gene. Trimming removed 5 bases from V and 1 base from J, with 12 bases in between. This CDR3 is 14 amino acids long. Germline values: CDR1 SNHLY, CDR2 FYNNEI. The CDR3 DNA follows: TGTGCCAGCAGTCCTCAAGCAGGTTCCTACGAGCAGTACTTC. The encoded protein is CASSPQAGSYEQYF.

The chain has TRBV28 and TRBJ2-1; 11 bases are shared with TRBD2. The junction had 17 bases not matched to a gene; V was cut back by 6 bases and J by 4 bases. CDR1 is MDHEN, CDR2 SYDVKM, per germline. The CDR3 runs to 19 residues. The CDR3 DNA sequence: TGTGCCAGCAGCTACACCCCTTCCCGGCGGACTAGCGGGTACAATGAGCAGTTCTTC. Translation gives CASSYTPSRRTSGYNEQFF.

This clone occurred once. The chain uses TRBV7-8 and TRBJ1-4; 8 nucleotides agree with TRBD1. Unmatched junction bases numbered 2, after V lost 1 base and J lost 4 bases. The CDR3 consists of 15 residues. The germline CDR1 and CDR2 sequences are SGHVS and FQNEAQ. The CDR3 DNA sequence: TGTGCCAGCAGCTTAGAACAGGGGGGTAATGAAAAACTGTTTTTT. Translation gives CASSLEQGGNEKLFF.

The rearrangement joins TRBV5-1 to TRBJ2-3; no clear D gene. Trimming shortened V by 4 bases and J by 5 bases, and 14 bases separated the two germline ends. Germline assignment: CDR1 SGHRS and CDR2 YFSETQ. This CDR3 is built from 14 residues. This chain's CDR3 is CASSGQYREDTQYF. The CDR3 coding sequence is TGCGCCAGCAGCGGGCAGTACCGAGAAGATACGCAGTATTTT.

This rearrangement joins TRBV7-2 to TRBJ1-6; D uncertain. V was cut by 5 bases and J by 10 bases, with 18 bases left in between. CDR3 length equals 15 residues. Per the germline V gene, CDR1 is SGHTA and CDR2 is FQGNSA. CDR3 DNA: TGTGCCAGCAGCCATAGTCTTGGCAGCGAGTCACCCCTCCACTTT. Residues: CASSHSLGSESPLHF. Full variable domain (rest looked up from reference TRBV7-2 and TRBJ1-6): GAGVSQSPSNKVTEKGKDVELRCDPISGHTALYWYRQSLGQGLEFLIYFQGNSAPDKSGLPSDRFSAERTGGSVSTLTIQRTQQEDSAVYLCASSHSLGSESPLHFGNGTRLTVT.

The genes are TRBV2 and TRBJ2-7, with unresolved D. V dropped 4 bases and J dropped 3 bases, with 7 bases sitting between them. CDR3 length: 12 amino acids. Germline-derived CDR1 and CDR2 are SNHLY and FYNNEI. The CDR3 coding sequence is TGTGCCAGCAGTGTGTCAATCTACGAGCAGTACTTC. Its translation is CASSVSIYEQYF.

The V and J genes are TRBV2 and TRBJ1-4, with 9 bases matching TRBD1. This CDR3 is 15 amino acids long. CDR1 and CDR2 (germline): SNHLY, FYNNEI. J was trimmed by 5 bases and V by 0 bases; bases with no gene match: 1. CDR3 residues: CASSEAGTGNEKLFF. The DNA for the CDR3 is TGTGCCAGCAGTGAAGCAGGGACAGGGAATGAAAAACTGTTTTTT.

V is TRBV6-1 and J is TRBJ1-1; 7 bases map to TRBD1. Trimming cost V 4 bases and J 1 base; bases outside gene matches: 18. The CDR3 covers 19 residues. The germline V gene has CDR1 MNHNS and CDR2 SASEGT. The chain's CDR3 is CASSADDRAVVVRNTEAFF. In nucleotides, the CDR3 is TGTGCCAGCAGTGCCGATGACAGGGCAGTTGTTGTAAGGAACACTGAAGCTTTCTTT.